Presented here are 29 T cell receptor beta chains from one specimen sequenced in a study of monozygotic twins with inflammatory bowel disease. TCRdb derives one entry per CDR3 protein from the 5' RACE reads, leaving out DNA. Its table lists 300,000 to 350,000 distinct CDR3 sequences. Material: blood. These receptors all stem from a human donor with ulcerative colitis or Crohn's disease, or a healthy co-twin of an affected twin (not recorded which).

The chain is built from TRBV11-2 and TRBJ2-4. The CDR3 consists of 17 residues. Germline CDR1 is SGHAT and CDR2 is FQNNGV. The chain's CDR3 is CASSLDLVGLAKNIQYF.

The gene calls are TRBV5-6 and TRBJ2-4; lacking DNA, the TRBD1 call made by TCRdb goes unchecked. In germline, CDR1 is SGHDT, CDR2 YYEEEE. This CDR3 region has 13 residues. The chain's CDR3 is CASSFDRKNIQYF.

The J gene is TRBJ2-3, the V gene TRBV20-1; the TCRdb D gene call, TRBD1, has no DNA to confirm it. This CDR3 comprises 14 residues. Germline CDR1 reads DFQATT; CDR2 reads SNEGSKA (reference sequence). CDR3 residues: CSARGGGPTDTQYF.

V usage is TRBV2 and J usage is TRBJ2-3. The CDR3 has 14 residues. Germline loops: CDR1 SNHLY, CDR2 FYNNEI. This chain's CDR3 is CASTQQASTDTQYF.

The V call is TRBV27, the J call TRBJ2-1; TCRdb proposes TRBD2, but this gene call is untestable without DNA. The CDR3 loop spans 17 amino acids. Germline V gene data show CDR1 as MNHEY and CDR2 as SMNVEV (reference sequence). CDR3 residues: CASRPYSGSGSGNEQFF.

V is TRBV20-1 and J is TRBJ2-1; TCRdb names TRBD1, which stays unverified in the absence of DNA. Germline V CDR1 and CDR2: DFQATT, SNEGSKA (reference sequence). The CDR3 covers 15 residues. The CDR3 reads CSAREPGGAGNEQFF.

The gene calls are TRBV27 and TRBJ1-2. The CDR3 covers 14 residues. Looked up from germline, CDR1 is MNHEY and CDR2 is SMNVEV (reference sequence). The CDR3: CASSLSHSNYGYTF.

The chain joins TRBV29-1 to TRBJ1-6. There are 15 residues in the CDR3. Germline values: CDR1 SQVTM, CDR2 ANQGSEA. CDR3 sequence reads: CSVVIGGGLNSPLHF.

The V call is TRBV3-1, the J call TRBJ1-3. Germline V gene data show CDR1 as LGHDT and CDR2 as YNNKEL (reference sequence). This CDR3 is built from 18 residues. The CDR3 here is CASSQDLHFGRVGNTIYF.

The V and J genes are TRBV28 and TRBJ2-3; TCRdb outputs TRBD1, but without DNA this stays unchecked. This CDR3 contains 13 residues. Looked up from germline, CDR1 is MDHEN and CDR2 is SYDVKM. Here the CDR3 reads CASRDRGRNTQYF.

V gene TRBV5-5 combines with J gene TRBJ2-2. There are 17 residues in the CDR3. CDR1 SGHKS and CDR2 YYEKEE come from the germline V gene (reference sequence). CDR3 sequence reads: CASSSGQLIENTGELFF.

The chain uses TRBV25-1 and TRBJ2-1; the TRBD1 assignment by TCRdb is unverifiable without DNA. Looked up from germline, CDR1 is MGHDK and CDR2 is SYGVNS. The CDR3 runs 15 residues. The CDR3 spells CASSLLQGSYNEQFF.

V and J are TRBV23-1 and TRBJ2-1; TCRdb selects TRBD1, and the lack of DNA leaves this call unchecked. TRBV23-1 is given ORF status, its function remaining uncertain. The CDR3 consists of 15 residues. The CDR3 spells CASSPRGLPDNEQFF.

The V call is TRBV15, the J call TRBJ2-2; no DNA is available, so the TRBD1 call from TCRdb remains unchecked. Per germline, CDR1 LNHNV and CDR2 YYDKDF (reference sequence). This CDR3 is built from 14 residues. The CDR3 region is CATSGAFNTGELFF.

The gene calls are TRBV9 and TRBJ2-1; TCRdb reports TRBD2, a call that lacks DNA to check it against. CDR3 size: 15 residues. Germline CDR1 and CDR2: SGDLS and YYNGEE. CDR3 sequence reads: CASSPSGSGNNEQFF.

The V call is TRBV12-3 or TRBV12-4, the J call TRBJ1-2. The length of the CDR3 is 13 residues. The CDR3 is CAISRWTTYGYTF.

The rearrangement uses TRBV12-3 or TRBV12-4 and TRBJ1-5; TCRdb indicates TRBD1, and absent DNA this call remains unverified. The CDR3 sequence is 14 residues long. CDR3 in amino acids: CASSWTGQGQPQHF.

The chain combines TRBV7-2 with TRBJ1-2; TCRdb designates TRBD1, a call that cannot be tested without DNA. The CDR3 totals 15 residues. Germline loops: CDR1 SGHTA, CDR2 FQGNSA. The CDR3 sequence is CASSLEIGGSYGYTF.

CDR3 amino acids: CASSLAGQGGVTDTQYF. The chain uses TRBV7-2 and TRBJ2-3; checking the TCRdb D call of TRBD1 is not possible without DNA. The CDR3 is 17 residues long. From germline, CDR1 is SGHTA and CDR2 FQGNSA.

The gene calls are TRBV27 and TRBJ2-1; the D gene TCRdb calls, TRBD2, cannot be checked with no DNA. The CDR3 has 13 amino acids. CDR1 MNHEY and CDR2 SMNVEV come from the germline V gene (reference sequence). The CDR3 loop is CASRGTSGTEQFF.

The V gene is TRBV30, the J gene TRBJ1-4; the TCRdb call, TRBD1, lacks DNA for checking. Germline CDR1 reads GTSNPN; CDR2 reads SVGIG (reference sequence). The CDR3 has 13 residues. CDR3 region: CASRGTSGEKLFF.

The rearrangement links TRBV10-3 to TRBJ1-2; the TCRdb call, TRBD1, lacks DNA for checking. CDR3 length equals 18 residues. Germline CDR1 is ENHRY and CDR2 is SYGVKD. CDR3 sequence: CAISESPVRGTGENGYTF.

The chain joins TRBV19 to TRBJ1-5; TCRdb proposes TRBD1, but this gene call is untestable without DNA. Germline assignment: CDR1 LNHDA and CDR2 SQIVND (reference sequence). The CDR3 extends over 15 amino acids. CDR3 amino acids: CASSWTGSSVQPQHF. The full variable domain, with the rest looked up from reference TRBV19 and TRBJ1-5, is DGGITQSPKYLFRKEGQNVTLSCEQNLNHDAMYWYRQDPGQGLRLIYYSQIVNDFQKGDIAEGYSVSREKKESFPLTVTSAQKNPTAFYLCASSWTGSSVQPQHFGDGTRLSIL.

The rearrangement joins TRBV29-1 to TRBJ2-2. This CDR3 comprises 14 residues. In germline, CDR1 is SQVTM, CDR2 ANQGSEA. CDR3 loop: CSVGWGAGTGELFF.

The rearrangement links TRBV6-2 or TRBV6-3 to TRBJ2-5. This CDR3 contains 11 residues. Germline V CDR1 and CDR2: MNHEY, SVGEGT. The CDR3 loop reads CASSHSMAQYF.

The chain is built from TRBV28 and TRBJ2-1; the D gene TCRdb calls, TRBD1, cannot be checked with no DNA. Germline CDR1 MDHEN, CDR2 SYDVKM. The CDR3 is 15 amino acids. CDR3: CASSFPGTGNNEQFF.

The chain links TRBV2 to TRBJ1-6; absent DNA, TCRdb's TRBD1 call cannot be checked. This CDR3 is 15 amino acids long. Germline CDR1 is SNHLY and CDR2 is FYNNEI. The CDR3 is CASSELTGNNSPLHF.

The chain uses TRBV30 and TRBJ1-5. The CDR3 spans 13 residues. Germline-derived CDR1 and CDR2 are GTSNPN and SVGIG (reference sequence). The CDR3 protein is CAWSAGLEQPQHF.

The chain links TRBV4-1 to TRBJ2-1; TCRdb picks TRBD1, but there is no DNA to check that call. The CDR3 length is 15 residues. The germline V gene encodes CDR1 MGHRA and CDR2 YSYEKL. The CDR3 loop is CASSQTGTGINEQFF.